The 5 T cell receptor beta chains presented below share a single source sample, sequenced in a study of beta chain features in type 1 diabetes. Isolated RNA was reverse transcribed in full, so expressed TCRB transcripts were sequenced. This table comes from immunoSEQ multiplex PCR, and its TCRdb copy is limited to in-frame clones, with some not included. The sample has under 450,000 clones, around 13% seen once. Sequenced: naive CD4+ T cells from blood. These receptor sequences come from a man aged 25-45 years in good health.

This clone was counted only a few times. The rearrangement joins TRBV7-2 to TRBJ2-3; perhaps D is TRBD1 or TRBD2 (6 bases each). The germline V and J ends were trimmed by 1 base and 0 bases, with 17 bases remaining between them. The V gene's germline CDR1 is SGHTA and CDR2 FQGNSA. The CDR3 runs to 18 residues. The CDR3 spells CASSLDQWGRESTDTQYF. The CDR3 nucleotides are TGTGCCAGCAGCTTAGACCAATGGGGGCGGGAAAGCACAGATACGCAGTATTTT.

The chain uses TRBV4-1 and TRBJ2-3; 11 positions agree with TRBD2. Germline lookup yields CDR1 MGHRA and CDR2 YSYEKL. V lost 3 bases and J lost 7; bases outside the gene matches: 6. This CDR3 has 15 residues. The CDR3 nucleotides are TGCGCCAGCAGCCAGGAAGGGACTAGCGGCTATACGCAGTATTTT. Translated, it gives CASSQEGTSGYTQYF.

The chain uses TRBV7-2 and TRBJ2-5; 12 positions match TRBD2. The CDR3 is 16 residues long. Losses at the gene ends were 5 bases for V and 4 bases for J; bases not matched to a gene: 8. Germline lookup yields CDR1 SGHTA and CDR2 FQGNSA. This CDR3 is CASSANGLAGRETQYF. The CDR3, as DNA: TGTGCCAGCAGCGCGAACGGACTAGCGGGGAGAGAGACCCAGTACTTC.

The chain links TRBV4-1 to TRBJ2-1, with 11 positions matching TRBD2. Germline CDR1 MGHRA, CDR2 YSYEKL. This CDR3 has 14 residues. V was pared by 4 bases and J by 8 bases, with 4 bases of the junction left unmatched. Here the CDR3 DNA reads TGCGCCAGCAGCCGGTCGGGACTAGCGGATGAGCAGTTCTTC. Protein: CASSRSGLADEQFF.

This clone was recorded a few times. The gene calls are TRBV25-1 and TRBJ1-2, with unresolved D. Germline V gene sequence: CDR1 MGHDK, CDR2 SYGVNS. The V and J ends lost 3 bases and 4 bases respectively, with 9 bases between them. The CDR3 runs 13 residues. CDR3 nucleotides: TGTGCCAGCAGTGATGGGCTACTCTATGGCTACACCTTC. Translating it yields CASSDGLLYGYTF.